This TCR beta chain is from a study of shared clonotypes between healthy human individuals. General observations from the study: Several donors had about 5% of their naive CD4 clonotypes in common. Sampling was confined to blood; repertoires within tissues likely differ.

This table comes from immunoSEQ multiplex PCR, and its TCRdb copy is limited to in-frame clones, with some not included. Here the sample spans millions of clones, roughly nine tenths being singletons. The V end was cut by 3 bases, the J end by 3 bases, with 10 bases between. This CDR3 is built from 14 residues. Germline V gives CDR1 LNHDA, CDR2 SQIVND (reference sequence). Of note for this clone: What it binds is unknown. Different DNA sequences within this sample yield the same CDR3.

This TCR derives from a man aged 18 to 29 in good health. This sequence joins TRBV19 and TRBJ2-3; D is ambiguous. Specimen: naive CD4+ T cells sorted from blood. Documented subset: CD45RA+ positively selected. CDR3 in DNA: TGTGCCAGTAGTATTATAGATGGGACAGATACGCAGTATTTT. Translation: CASSIIDGTDTQYF.